Listed below are T cell receptor beta chains from one sample, sequenced in a study of T cells in Graves' hyperthyroidism and ophthalmopathy. TCRdb analysed the multiplex PCR reads with MiXCR anew, one entry per CDR3 protein. The table has fewer than 400,000 distinct CDR3 sequences, roughly an eighth seen once. The sequenced sample consisted of blood. The receptors were sampled from a man aged 45-60 years with Graves' ophthalmopathy. The CDR3 runs from the conserved cysteine through the conserved F or W. A D gene is named only where the DNA matches it firmly. The size entry is marked missing in some rows and otherwise reads once, few, many or a size class.

D gene,J gene,clone size,V gene,CDR3 DNA,CDR3 protein
-,TRBJ1-2,many,TRBV30,TGTGCCTGGAACACCCCGGGCTGGAACTATGGCTACACCTTC,CAWNTPGWNYGYTF
-,TRBJ1-2,few,TRBV27,TGTGCCAGCAGCCCCCACGGAGGGGCAGGAGGCTACACCTTC,CASSPHGGAGGYTF
-,TRBJ2-5,few,TRBV3-1,TGTGCCAGCAGGCTAGACACCAGGGGAGAGACCCAGTACTTC,CASRLDTRGETQYF
-,TRBJ1-5,few,TRBV10-3,TGTGCCATTGGTTCGGATTATAGCAATCAGCCCCAGCATTTT,CAIGSDYSNQPQHF
-,TRBJ2-4,few,TRBV25-1,TGTGCCAGCAGTTTGGGACCAGGTTTTGGTGTAGACATTCAGTACTTC,CASSLGPGFGVDIQYF
-,TRBJ2-1,-,TRBV29-1,TGCAGCGTTCCTTCCTACAATGAGCAGTTCTTC,CSVPSYNEQFF
-,TRBJ2-7,-,TRBV10-3,TGTGCCATCGGCGAACGTTTTGGGGGGATTACTACCTACGAGCAGTACTTC,CAIGERFGGITTYEQYF
-,TRBJ2-7,many,TRBV2,TGTGCCAGCAGCCGGGACAGGGGTAGCGGGAGGACGGACGAGCAGTACTTC,CASSRDRGSGRTDEQYF
TRBD2,TRBJ2-1,few,TRBV7-2,TGTGCCAGCAGCTTATCGGTTAGCGGGAGCGGTGAGCAGTTCTTC,CASSLSVSGSGEQFF
TRBD1,TRBJ2-7,-,TRBV29-1,TGCAGCGTCGGGACAGATGTCGAGCAGTACTTC,CSVGTDVEQYF
-,TRBJ2-1,few,TRBV7-9,TGTGCCAGCAGCCTACCGAGGGGGGGGCGAGCCCCATCCTACAATGAGCAGTTCTTC,CASSLPRGGRAPSYNEQFF
TRBD2,TRBJ2-7,many,TRBV13,TGTGCCAGCAGCTTAGAGGCGGGAGCAGGTGAGCAGTACTTC,CASSLEAGAGEQYF
-,TRBJ2-7,few,TRBV20-1,TGCAGTACAAGTGTCGCCTACGAGCAGTACTTC,CSTSVAYEQYF
-,TRBJ2-7,few,TRBV10-3,TGTGCCATCAGTGAGTCGAATTCTCGCGGGATGAGGTACGAGCAGTACTTC,CAISESNSRGMRYEQYF
TRBD2,TRBJ2-1,many,TRBV2,TGTGCCAGCAGTGAAGTGGGACTAGGGGGGAATGAGCAGTTCTTC,CASSEVGLGGNEQFF
TRBD2,TRBJ2-1,many,TRBV11-2,TGTGCCAGCAGCTTAGTTGGACTAGTCTACAATGAGCAGTTCTTC,CASSLVGLVYNEQFF
-,TRBJ1-5,many,TRBV28,TGTGCCACCGGGCCCCCTTTAAATCCCCAGCATTTT,CATGPPLNPQHF
-,TRBJ2-1,-,TRBV4-1,TGCGCCAGCAGCCAAGAGGGGAATGAGCAGTTCTTC,CASSQEGNEQFF
TRBD2,TRBJ2-7,many,TRBV2,TGTGCCAGCAGAAGCGGGAGAGGGGGCGAGCAGTACTTC,CASRSGRGGEQYF
TRBD2,TRBJ2-1,many,TRBV20-1,TGCAGTGCTGATAGCGGGAGCTCGTCGGTGGATGAGCAGTTCTTC,CSADSGSSSVDEQFF
TRBD1,TRBJ2-1,-,TRBV11-2,TGTGCCAGCAGCCAATCGACAGGGTCCTACAATGAGCAGTTCTTC,CASSQSTGSYNEQFF
-,TRBJ1-6,-,TRBV2,TGTGCCACCAGCCGAGAAGGGCTACCCCTCCACTTT,CATSREGLPLHF
-,TRBJ1-2,-,TRBV19,TGTGCCAGTACCAGGCCCGGCTTTATTTATGGCTACACCTTC,CASTRPGFIYGYTF
-,TRBJ2-5,many,TRBV3-1,TGTGCCAGCAGCCGCGCCGAGAGGACCCAGTACTTC,CASSRAERTQYF
TRBD2,TRBJ2-7,-,TRBV20-1,TGCAGTCCCCTTCGTGGCGGGGGAGTCTACGAGCAGTACTTC,CSPLRGGGVYEQYF
-,TRBJ1-5,many,TRBV7-2,TGTGCCAGCAGCTTCGGCGGGGATATTCGCAATCAGCCCCAGCATTTT,CASSFGGDIRNQPQHF
TRBD1,TRBJ2-1,many,TRBV28,TGTGCCAGCAGTTTATACGGATCGCAGGGGGCATTCAATGAGCAGTTCTTC,CASSLYGSQGAFNEQFF
-,TRBJ1-2,many,TRBV7-2,TGTGCCAGCAGCACAACGGCCACCTATGGCTACACCTTC,CASSTTATYGYTF
-,TRBJ2-3,many,TRBV20-1,TGCAGTGCTAGTCCCGGAACTAGCACAGATACGCAGTATTTT,CSASPGTSTDTQYF
-,TRBJ2-7,many,TRBV7-9,TGTGCCAGCAGCCCCCTCAACGAGCAGTACTTC,CASSPLNEQYF
-,TRBJ1-1,few,TRBV6-1,TGTGCCAGCAGTGATAGGGGCCGCATGAACACTGAAGCTTTCTTT,CASSDRGRMNTEAFF
TRBD2,TRBJ2-1,few,TRBV4-2,TGTGCCAGCAGCCAAGCTAGCGGAGCCAACTCCTACAATGAGCAGTTCTTC,CASSQASGANSYNEQFF
-,TRBJ2-7,many,TRBV7-9,TGTGCCAGCAGCGCATACTCCGAGCAGTACTTC,CASSAYSEQYF
TRBD2,TRBJ2-1,many,TRBV5-8,TGTGCCAGCAGCCCCGCGGGAGCTAGCGGGTGGTCCTACAATGAGCAGTTCTTC,CASSPAGASGWSYNEQFF
-,TRBJ2-3,-,TRBV29-1,TGCAGCGTTTACAGCACAGATACGCAGTATTTT,CSVYSTDTQYF
-,TRBJ1-1,few,TRBV19,TGTGCCAGCAAGACAGGGAACACTGAAGCTTTCTTT,CASKTGNTEAFF
TRBD1,TRBJ2-4,-,TRBV7-8,TGTGCCAGCAGCTCCGACGGGCGGACAGGGAGCATTCAGTACTTC,CASSSDGRTGSIQYF
TRBD1,TRBJ1-1,many,TRBV29-1,TGCAGCGTTGAAGGCACGACAGGGGCTAGGACTGAAGCTTTCTTT,CSVEGTTGARTEAFF
TRBD1,TRBJ2-7,many,TRBV5-1,TGCGCCAGCAGCACCGGGACAGGGGCCGGATACGAGCAGTACTTC,CASSTGTGAGYEQYF
-,TRBJ1-2,many,TRBV6-1,TGTGCCAGCAGTGGACAACTCTATGGCTACACCTTC,CASSGQLYGYTF
-,TRBJ2-7,-,TRBV5-1,TGCGCCAGCAGCTTGTGGGGGGGACAGATGTACGAGCAGTACTTC,CASSLWGGQMYEQYF
TRBD1,TRBJ2-5,many,TRBV10-3,TGTGCCATCAGTCGGGACAGGGGGCCGGAGACCCAGTACTTC,CAISRDRGPETQYF
-,TRBJ2-2,-,TRBV5-5,TGTGCCAGCAACCCTGAGGGGCTCACCGGGGAGCTGTTTTTT,CASNPEGLTGELFF
TRBD2,TRBJ2-1,many,TRBV18,TGTGCCAGCTCACCGACTAGCGGGAGGATAAATGAGCAGTTCTTC,CASSPTSGRINEQFF
-,TRBJ1-1,many,TRBV6-1,TGTGCCACAGTTCGAACTGGAGCCACTGAAGCTTTCTTT,CATVRTGATEAFF
TRBD1,TRBJ2-5,once,TRBV9,TGCGCCAGCAGCCAACCGGGACAGCAAGAGACCCAGTACTTC,CASSQPGQQETQYF
-,TRBJ1-5,few,TRBV4-1,TGCGCCAGCAGCCGACTCCATGAGGGGGATCAGCCCCAGCATTTT,CASSRLHEGDQPQHF